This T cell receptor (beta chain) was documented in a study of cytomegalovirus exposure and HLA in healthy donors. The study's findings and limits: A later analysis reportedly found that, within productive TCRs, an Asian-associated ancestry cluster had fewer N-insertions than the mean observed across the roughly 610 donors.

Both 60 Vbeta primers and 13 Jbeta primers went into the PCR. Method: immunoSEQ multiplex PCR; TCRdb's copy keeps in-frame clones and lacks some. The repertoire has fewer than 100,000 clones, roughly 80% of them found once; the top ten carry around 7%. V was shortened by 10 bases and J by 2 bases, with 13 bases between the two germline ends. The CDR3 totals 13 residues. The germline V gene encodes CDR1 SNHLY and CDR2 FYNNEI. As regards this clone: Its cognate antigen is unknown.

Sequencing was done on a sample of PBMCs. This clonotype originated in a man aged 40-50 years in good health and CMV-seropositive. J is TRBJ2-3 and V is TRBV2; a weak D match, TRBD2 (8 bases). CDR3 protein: CANRGLDTDTQYF. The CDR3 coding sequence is TGTGCCAACAGGGGACTAGACACAGATACGCAGTATTTT.